The clone carrying this T cell receptor beta chain was counted once. The data were obtained in a study of blood T cell repertoires in COVID-19. Study-level background: COVID-19 samples collected from the United States, Italy and Spain covered acute and convalescent phases.

The CDR3 extends over 12 amino acids. With 4 bases removed from V and 9 bases from J, the gap between germline ends came to 10 bases. Germline CDR1 MNHNY, CDR2 SVGAGI (reference sequence). Per the authors' pipeline: Amplification with reference gene primers provided the estimates of nucleated cell counts. Only in-frame clones appear in the TCRdb table, and some are missing; sequencing was by immunoSEQ multiplex PCR. From that table come the V and J calls and clone size; the DNA was used to work out D and trimming. The data hold roughly 75,000 clones, with more than 65% observed a single time. The sequence came from a man between 50 and 59 years old with acute or convalescent COVID-19. The J gene is TRBJ2-1, the V gene TRBV6-6, with D uncertain. Sequencing was carried out using peripheral blood. CDR3 region: CASSSVRGEQFF. CDR3 in DNA: TGTGCCAGCAGTTCCGTAAGAGGTGAGCAGTTCTTC.